Below are 14 T cell receptor beta chains sequenced from a single sample in a study of shared clonotypes between healthy human individuals. Terminally differentiated effector memory CD45RA+ cells were excluded from the naive CD8 cells, which were CD45RO-negative and positively selected for CCR7. Here immunoSEQ multiplex PCR was the method, and the copy in TCRdb shows in-frame clones only, minus some. The sample yields about 680,000 clones, about 91% seen once. The sample taken for sequencing was naive CD8+ T cells sorted from blood. All receptors derive from a man between 25 and 39 years old in good health.

The J gene is TRBJ2-1, the V gene TRBV15, with TRBD2 as a possible D gene (5 bases). Per germline, CDR1 LNHNV and CDR2 YYDKDF (reference sequence). This CDR3 comprises 15 residues. The V end was cut by 5 bases, the J end by 4 bases, with 15 bases between. The CDR3 is CATSPSRTVYNEQFF. CDR3 nucleotide sequence: TGTGCCACCAGCCCTTCAAGGACTGTTTACAATGAGCAGTTCTTC.

This chain joins TRBV7-6 and TRBJ2-6, with TRBD1 identical over 9 bases. Trimming took 4 bases from V and 2 from J; bases not matched to a gene: 6. The V gene's germline CDR1 is SGHVS and CDR2 FNYEAQ. The CDR3 loop spans 17 amino acids. In DNA form, the CDR3 reads TGTGCCAGCAGCTCGGGACAGGGACTCGCTGGGGCCAACGTCCTGACTTTC. Translating gives CASSSGQGLAGANVLTF.

The chain uses TRBV4-3 and TRBJ2-3, with D perhaps matching TRBD2 (7 bases). The CDR3 is 16 amino acids. The V gene's germline CDR1 is LGHNA and CDR2 YSLEER. Trimming stripped 2 bases from V and 4 bases from J, with 16 bases between. In nucleotides, the CDR3 is TGCGCCAGCAGCCAAATGGTACGAGGGGGGGCAGATACGCAGTATTTT. The encoded protein is CASSQMVRGGADTQYF.

The genes are TRBV7-9 and TRBJ2-1, with D hard to call. Deletions cut 1 base from V and 4 bases from J, with 11 bases between. The CDR3 totals 15 residues. Germline V gives CDR1 SEHNR, CDR2 FQNEAQ (reference sequence). The CDR3 loop reads CASSLDFEPYNEQFF. CDR3 nucleotide sequence: TGTGCCAGCAGCTTAGATTTCGAACCTTACAATGAGCAGTTCTTC.

The V call is TRBV4-3, the J call TRBJ1-4; 9 nucleotides align to TRBD1. This CDR3 region has 19 residues. After removal of 4 bases from V and 0 bases from J, the junction contained 12 bases not matched to a gene. Germline assignment: CDR1 LGHNA and CDR2 YSLEER. The DNA for the CDR3 is TGCGCCAGCAGCCCCGCCGGGACAGGGACCACTGCAACTAATGAAAAACTGTTTTTT. Residues: CASSPAGTGTTATNEKLFF.

Here the CDR3 reads CASSGRGAHEQYF. The CDR3 coding sequence is TGTGCCAGCAGTGGGCGGGGGGCCCACGAGCAGTACTTC. The rearrangement uses TRBV27 and TRBJ2-7; 8 positions agree with TRBD2. This CDR3 is 13 amino acids long. CDR1 MNHEY and CDR2 SMNVEV come from the germline V gene (reference sequence). With V trimmed by 5 bases and J by 5 bases, 5 bases remained unmatched.

V gene TRBV2 combines with J gene TRBJ2-5, with D maybe TRBD1 (5 bases). This CDR3 spans 13 amino acids. The V gene's germline CDR1 is SNHLY and CDR2 FYNNEI. The V gene lost 3 bases and the J gene lost 4 bases, with 9 bases spanning the gap. CDR3 residues: CASSEGLVETQYF. The CDR3 DNA is TGTGCCAGCAGTGAGGGGCTAGTAGAGACCCAGTACTTC.

This clone has just one count. The CDR3 nucleotides are TGTGCCAGCAGCTTAGTAGCGGGAGGGGGCTCGTACGAGCAGTACTTC. This gives the protein CASSLVAGGGSYEQYF. The chain links TRBV7-9 to TRBJ2-7, with 11 nucleotides matching TRBD2. V lost 1 base to trimming and J lost 4 bases; unmatched junction nucleotides: 6. CDR3 size: 16 residues. Germline V gene sequence: CDR1 SEHNR, CDR2 FQNEAQ (reference sequence).

The J gene is TRBJ2-7, the V gene TRBV27; 12 positions agree with TRBD2. Germline V gene lookup returns CDR1 MNHEY and CDR2 SMNVEV (reference sequence). This CDR3 comprises 15 residues. Unmatched junction bases numbered 8, after V lost 4 bases and J lost 7 bases. The CDR3 spells CASSSGLAGSREQYF. CDR3 coding DNA: TGTGCCAGCAGTTCCGGACTAGCGGGATCGAGGGAGCAGTACTTC.

The chain is built from TRBV5-1 and TRBJ2-7; 8 bases line up with TRBD2. The V gene end was trimmed by 3 bases and the J gene end by 0 bases; junction bases not matched to a gene: 8. This CDR3 has 16 residues. Germline V CDR1 and CDR2: SGHRS, YFSETQ. CDR3 in amino acids: CASSSDPSGSSYEQYF. DNA for the CDR3: TGCGCCAGCAGCTCAGACCCCAGCGGGAGCTCCTACGAGCAGTACTTC. Based on the CDR3 plus reference TRBV5-1 and TRBJ2-7, the full variable domain is KAGVTQTPRYLIKTRGQQVTLSCSPISGHRSVSWYQQTPGQGLQFLFEYFSETQRNKGNFPGRFSGRQFSNSRSEMNVSTLELGDSALYLCASSSDPSGSSYEQYFGPGTRLTVT.

This clone was recorded once. This sequence joins TRBV7-2 and TRBJ1-5, with D perhaps TRBD1 (5 bases). The CDR3 spans 17 residues. V was trimmed by 6 bases and J by 0 bases, leaving 18 bases between them. In germline, CDR1 is SGHTA, CDR2 FQGNSA. In DNA, the CDR3 is TGTGCCAGCAGTACAGGTTCTTCAGGCTATAGCAATCAGCCCCAGCATTTT. Translating it yields CASSTGSSGYSNQPQHF. The whole variable domain, filled in from reference TRBV7-2 and TRBJ1-5, reads GAGVSQSPSNKVTEKGKDVELRCDPISGHTALYWYRQSLGQGLEFLIYFQGNSAPDKSGLPSDRFSAERTGGSVSTLTIQRTQQEDSAVYLCASSTGSSGYSNQPQHFGDGTRLSIL.

With respect to this clone: The junction does not match germline at one end; this may be a read error. This rearrangement joins TRBV2 to TRBJ2-3; D not resolved. Germline V gives CDR1 SNHLY, CDR2 FYNNEI. The CDR3 covers 11 residues. In DNA, the CDR3 is TGTGCCAGCAGAGAAGGTGCATTGGAGTATTTT. Its protein is CASREGALEYF.

The V gene is TRBV5-4, the J gene TRBJ2-7, with TRBD2 matching over 14 bases. The germline CDR1 and CDR2 sequences are SGHNT and YYREEE (reference sequence). V was pared by 3 bases and J by 6 bases, with 14 bases of the junction left unmatched. CDR3 length equals 18 residues. In DNA, the CDR3 is TGTGCCAGCAGCTCCCCCGGACTAGCGGGAGGAGCGTCCACCGAGCAGTACTTC. It is translated as CASSSPGLAGGASTEQYF.

The gene calls are TRBV7-2 and TRBJ2-1; 7 bases are a match to TRBD2. The V and J ends lost 1 base and 1 base, in that order; junction bases with no gene match: 10. The length of the CDR3 is 18 residues. CDR1 and CDR2 (germline): SGHTA, FQGNSA. For the CDR3, the DNA is TGTGCCAGCAGCTTAGAGGTTATGCGCGGGGGATCCTACAATGAGCAGTTCTTC. Protein sequence: CASSLEVMRGGSYNEQFF.